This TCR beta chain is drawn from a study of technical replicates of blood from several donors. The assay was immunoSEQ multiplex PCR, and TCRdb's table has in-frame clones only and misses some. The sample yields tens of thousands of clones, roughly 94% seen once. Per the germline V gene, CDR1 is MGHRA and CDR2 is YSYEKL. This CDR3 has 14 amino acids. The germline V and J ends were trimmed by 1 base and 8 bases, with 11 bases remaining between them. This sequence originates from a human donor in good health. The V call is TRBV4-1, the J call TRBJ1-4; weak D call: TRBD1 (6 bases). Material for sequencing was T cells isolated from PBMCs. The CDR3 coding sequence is TGCGCCAGCAGCCAAGTGGGACAAAGGGAAAAACTGTTTTTT. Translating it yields CASSQVGQREKLFF.